This T cell receptor (beta chain) was captured by sequencing in a study of Graves' ophthalmopathy and Graves' hyperthyroidism. Study information: At the time of initial diagnosis and before any treatment, peripheral blood was collected. Regarding the study as a whole: Built on 13 signatures, a model told ophthalmopathy apart from stable hyperthyroidism with approximately 88% sensitivity and approximately 81% specificity.

Many counts were recorded for this clonotype. Antigen: not known. RNA transcripts provided the template for amplifying TCR beta CDR3 regions. HTBI-primed RT-PCR formed the first round, and a multiplex PCR formed the second. One entry per CDR3 protein results from TCRdb running MiXCR on the multiplex PCR reads. The sample has more than 300,000 distinct CDR3 sequences, about a sixth seen once. Per germline, CDR1 MNHEY and CDR2 SVGAGI. The V and J ends lost 4 bases and 7 bases respectively, with 13 bases between them. CDR3 length equals 13 residues. Each hyperthyroidism patient was newly diagnosed, with under 2 months' duration, and aged 18 to 65. From fresh peripheral blood, roughly 9.3 ml in volume, the PBMCs were obtained.

Material for sequencing was peripheral blood. This chain links TRBV6-5 with TRBJ1-1, with a weak D call TRBD1 (6 bases). The receptor was isolated from an adult woman with stable Graves' hyperthyroidism. CDR3 coding DNA: TGTGCCAGCAGTTCCCGACCGGACAGTGAAGCTTTCTTT. It yields the protein CASSSRPDSEAFF.